These 14 T cell receptor beta chains were sequenced from one sample in a study of memory CD4+ T cells and cytomegalovirus serostatus. Clones were sequenced by immunoSEQ multiplex PCR, and TCRdb holds only the in-frame ones, with some missing. Of approximately 49,000 clones in the sample, over 70% were seen once. The sort gate was single viable CD3+CD4+CD8-CD45RO+ cells for memory CD4+ T cells. What was sequenced was memory CD4+ T cells from blood. The receptors shown here come from an adult in good health and CMV-seronegative.

The chain links TRBV4-1 to TRBJ2-2, with 7 nucleotides matching TRBD2. Germline V gene data show CDR1 as MGHRA and CDR2 as YSYEKL. Trimming removed 0 bases from V and 2 bases from J; junction bases left unmatched: 3. This CDR3 comprises 16 residues. In DNA form, the CDR3 reads TGCGCCAGCAGCCAAGACGGGGGGACCAACACCGGGGAGCTGTTTTTT. This sequence encodes CASSQDGGTNTGELFF.

This chain connects TRBV6-1 to TRBJ2-2; a possible D gene is TRBD1 (6 bases). Germline values: CDR1 MNHNS, CDR2 SASEGT. V shed 4 bases and J shed 7 bases, with 16 bases lying between them. The CDR3 consists of 15 residues. In DNA, the CDR3 is TGTGCCAGCAGTGGCGTTTGGGGGCAGGGCGGGGAGCTGTTTTTT. This translates into CASSGVWGQGGELFF.

In the case of this clone: At one end, the junction sequence differs from germline, possibly due to a read error. The chain couples TRBV7-7 to TRBJ1-3; 8 bases line up with TRBD1. There are 15 residues in the CDR3. Germline values: CDR1 SSHAT, CDR2 FNYEAQ (reference sequence). The DNA for the CDR3 is TGTGCTAGCAGCCCCAAGGACAGGGCTGGAAACACCATATATTTT. Translating gives CASSPKDRAGNTIYF.

This chain links TRBV11-2 with TRBJ1-1, with D unresolved. Trimming left V 1 base short and J 1 base short, with 4 bases between. CDR1 is SGHAT and CDR2 is FQNNGV in the germline V gene. The CDR3 contains 13 residues. In nucleotides, the CDR3 is TGTGCCAGCAGCTTAGTACGGAACACTGAAGCTTTCTTT. Translation: CASSLVRNTEAFF.

V is TRBV9 and J is TRBJ2-1, with D possibly being TRBD2 (7 bases). The CDR3 sequence is 16 residues long. V was shortened by 2 bases and J by 7 bases, with 19 bases between the two germline ends. Germline values: CDR1 SGDLS, CDR2 YYNGEE. Here the CDR3 DNA reads TGTGCCAGCAGCGTCGGCTGGGGGGGGCCGTGGAATGAGCAGTTCTTC. Translated: CASSVGWGGPWNEQFF. Full variable domain (outside the CDR3, taken from reference TRBV9 and TRBJ2-1): DSGVTQTPKHLITATGQRVTLRCSPRSGDLSVYWYQQSLDQGLQFLIQYYNGEERAKGNILERFSAQQFPDLHSELNLSSLELGDSALYFCASSVGWGGPWNEQFFGPGTRLTVL.

Only one count was recorded for this clone. V gene TRBV29-1 combines with J gene TRBJ2-2; D unclear. This CDR3 has 10 residues. The germline V gene has CDR1 SQVTM and CDR2 ANQGSEA. The V end was cut by 6 bases, the J end by 5 bases, with 4 bases between. CDR3 bases: TGCAGCGTCCTGACCGGGGAGCTGTTTTTT. Its translation is CSVLTGELFF.

The genes are TRBV14 and TRBJ1-2; 9 bases match TRBD1. Germline CDR1 and CDR2: SGHDN and FVKESK. With 2 bases clipped from V and 4 bases from J, the junction kept 5 bases outside the gene matches. CDR3 length equals 15 residues. Here the CDR3 DNA reads TGTGCCAGCAGCCAAAGGACAGGGGAACCCTATGGCTACACCTTC. Residues: CASSQRTGEPYGYTF.

This rearrangement joins TRBV5-8 to TRBJ2-7; D gene ambiguous. Germline V gene sequence: CDR1 SGHTS, CDR2 YDEGEE. The CDR3 is 12 amino acids. V dropped 4 bases and J dropped 3 bases, with 8 bases sitting between them. The chain's CDR3 is CASSRNYYEQYF. CDR3 nucleotides: TGTGCCAGCAGCCGCAATTACTACGAGCAGTACTTC.

The chain links TRBV6-6 to TRBJ2-7, with a possible D match to TRBD2 (6 bases). V shed 0 bases and J shed 3 bases, with 12 bases lying between them. Germline CDR1 is MNHNY and CDR2 is SVGAGI (reference sequence). This CDR3 has 15 amino acids. Written as DNA, the CDR3 is TGTGCCAGCAGTTACTCGACAATGGGAGGCTACGAGCAGTACTTC. This encodes CASSYSTMGGYEQYF.

J is TRBJ2-7 and V is TRBV5-5; 7 bases align to TRBD1. The length of the CDR3 is 16 residues. The V and J ends lost 2 bases and 7 bases, in that order; junction bases with no gene match: 15. CDR1 is SGHKS and CDR2 is YYEKEE in the germline V gene (reference sequence). Here the CDR3 DNA reads TGTGCCAGCAGCTTACTAGGGGACAGCCGTACAGGGGAGCAGTACTTC. Residues: CASSLLGDSRTGEQYF.

This sequence joins TRBV7-6 and TRBJ2-7; unclear D gene. Deletions cut 2 bases from V and 0 bases from J, with 5 bases between. The CDR3 consists of 13 residues. Germline V gives CDR1 SGHVS, CDR2 FNYEAQ. CDR3 residues: CASSLSPSYEQYF. The CDR3 region has the DNA TGTGCCAGCAGCTTAAGCCCCTCCTACGAGCAGTACTTC.

This clone has a handful of counts. The chain links TRBV7-6 to TRBJ2-1, with 8 bases aligning to TRBD2. Germline CDR1 SGHVS, CDR2 FNYEAQ. CDR3 size: 17 residues. V lost 5 bases, J lost 1 base, and 10 bases stayed unmatched. CDR3 loop: CASSPTLGGASYNEQFF. The CDR3 DNA is TGTGCCAGCAGCCCCACACTCGGGGGGGCGTCCTACAATGAGCAGTTCTTC.

This chain joins TRBV19 and TRBJ2-7, with 9 bases that match TRBD1. Looked up from germline, CDR1 is LNHDA and CDR2 is SQIVND (reference sequence). Trimming removed 4 bases from V and 3 bases from J; junction bases left unmatched: 1. The CDR3 totals 13 residues. DNA of the CDR3: TGTGCCAGTAGTACGGGACAGGGCTACGAGCAGTACTTC. The encoded protein is CASSTGQGYEQYF.

This clone was observed a single time. The chain has TRBV19 and TRBJ2-3; weak D call: TRBD1 (5 bases). The ends were cut back, 7 bases at V and 7 bases at J, with 18 bases in the middle. The CDR3 totals 14 residues. Germline V gene sequence: CDR1 LNHDA, CDR2 SQIVND (reference sequence). DNA of the CDR3: TGTGCCAGTACCCAAGGGGTAACCTCACATACGCAGTATTTT. Its translation is CASTQGVTSHTQYF.